This T cell receptor (beta chain) came from a study of control samples from healthy donors and cancer patients. This CDR3 has 14 amino acids. The V end lost 2 bases, the J end lost 0 bases, and 8 bases lay between the germline ends. Per germline, CDR1 SGHDT and CDR2 YYEEEE. Data came from immunoSEQ multiplex PCR; TCRdb stores just in-frame clones and leaves some out. Here the sample spans 130,000 or so clones, about 94% being singletons. This sequence was found in a man aged 55-75 years with colorectal cancer. The chain is built from TRBV5-6 and TRBJ1-2; D is unresolved. The sequencing input was PBMCs. The CDR3 nucleotides are TGTGCCAGCAGCTTATATGATGCTAACTATGGCTACACCTTC. Protein: CASSLYDANYGYTF. Combining the CDR3 with reference TRBV5-6 and TRBJ1-2 gives the whole variable domain DAGVTQSPTHLIKTRGQQVTLRCSPKSGHDTVSWYQQALGQGPQFIFQYYEEEERQRGNFPDRFSGHQFPNYSSELNVNALLLGDSALYLCASSLYDANYGYTFGSGTRLTVV.